The 14 T cell receptor beta chains reported below all come from one sample, sequenced in a study of T cell responses to AZD1222 COVID-19 vaccine. Sequenced by immunoSEQ multiplex PCR; TCRdb stores in-frame clones only, minus some. The sample records 70,000 to 90,000 clones, approximately 89% being singletons. Here the sequenced sample was peripheral blood, taken on day 0 of AZD1222 vaccination. The receptors stem from an adult in good health.

The rearrangement uses TRBV19 and TRBJ1-2, with TRBD1 identical over 7 bases. Germline V gene data show CDR1 as LNHDA and CDR2 as SQIVND (reference sequence). The length of the CDR3 is 16 residues. After removal of 6 bases from V and 0 bases from J, the junction contained 10 bases not matched to a gene. The CDR3 nucleotides read TGTGCCAGTAGCCTCTACGGGACAGACGCTAACTATGGCTACACCTTC. Amino acid sequence: CASSLYGTDANYGYTF.

Here the CDR3 reads CASSPERGDTGELFF. As DNA, the CDR3 is TGTGCCAGCAGCCCTGAGAGGGGGGACACCGGGGAGCTGTTTTTT. The rearrangement links TRBV7-9 to TRBJ2-2, with D possibly being TRBD1 or TRBD2 (6 bases each). Germline CDR1 SEHNR, CDR2 FQNEAQ (reference sequence). Trimming removed 5 bases at V and 3 bases at J, with 13 bases between. The CDR3 has 15 residues.

The CDR3 reads CASSGQGNGELFF. The CDR3 bases are TGTGCCAGCAGTGGCCAGGGAAACGGGGAGCTGTTTTTT. The chain combines TRBV6-4 with TRBJ2-2, with D possibly being TRBD1 (5 bases). CDR1 is MRHNA and CDR2 is SNTAGT in the germline V gene. The CDR3 totals 13 residues. V gave up 4 bases and J gave up 7 bases, with 10 bases separating them.

This chain links TRBV6-5 with TRBJ1-1, with a possible D match to TRBD1 (5 bases). This CDR3 has 15 amino acids. CDR1 is MNHEY and CDR2 is SVGAGI in the germline V gene. The ends were cut back, 2 bases at V and 3 bases at J, with 13 bases in the middle. This CDR3 is CASSYGGVAYTEAFF. The CDR3, as DNA: TGTGCCAGCAGTTACGGGGGGGTCGCATACACTGAAGCTTTCTTT.

J is TRBJ2-5 and V is TRBV19, with 10 bases fitting TRBD2. V lost 5 bases, J lost 5 bases, and 11 bases stayed unmatched. The CDR3 totals 16 residues. In germline, CDR1 is LNHDA, CDR2 SQIVND (reference sequence). CDR3 amino acids: CASSHLAGASGETQYF. The CDR3 bases are TGTGCCAGTAGTCATCTAGCGGGGGCCTCGGGGGAGACCCAGTACTTC.

The chain links TRBV30 to TRBJ1-5, with TRBD1 matching 7 bases. Trimming cost V 3 bases and J 5 bases; bases outside gene matches: 13. The CDR3 loop spans 16 amino acids. The V gene's germline CDR1 is GTSNPN and CDR2 SVGIG (reference sequence). The CDR3 DNA follows: TGTGCCTGGAGCGACACATGGGGCAGGGGGGATCAGCCCCAGCATTTT. The encoded protein is CAWSDTWGRGDQPQHF.

The chain links TRBV6-5 to TRBJ2-1; D is unclear. The CDR3 covers 15 residues. Germline-derived CDR1 and CDR2 are MNHEY and SVGAGI. V was pared by 2 bases and J by 0 bases, with 8 bases between. DNA for the CDR3: TGTGCCAGCAGTTACGTGTTGAGCTCCTACAATGAGCAGTTCTTC. Residues: CASSYVLSSYNEQFF.

V usage is TRBV5-4 and J usage is TRBJ2-7; TRBD2 matches 14 bases. J gave up 5 bases and V 3 bases, and 7 bases lay outside the gene matches. This CDR3 has 16 amino acids. Per the germline V gene, CDR1 is SGHNT and CDR2 is YYREEE (reference sequence). Here the CDR3 DNA reads TGTGCCAGCAGCTCGGGACTAGCGGGAGATTCGAACGAGCAGTACTTC. Translated, it gives CASSSGLAGDSNEQYF.

This chain uses TRBV7-9 with TRBJ1-1; 8 bases fit TRBD1. The V and J ends lost 6 bases and 10 bases, in that order; junction bases with no gene match: 13. This CDR3 is 14 amino acids long. CDR1 and CDR2 (germline): SEHNR, FQNEAQ (reference sequence). This CDR3 is CASRKQGVLSRAFF. The CDR3 nucleotides are TGTGCCAGCAGAAAACAGGGGGTGTTATCGCGAGCTTTCTTT.

This chain links TRBV27 with TRBJ1-4, with D unclear. The germline V gene has CDR1 MNHEY and CDR2 SMNVEV (reference sequence). V was pared by 4 bases and J by 5 bases, with 8 bases between. There are 13 residues in the CDR3. Here the CDR3 reads CASSSDKNEKLFF. The CDR3 DNA is TGTGCCAGCAGTTCAGATAAGAATGAAAAACTGTTTTTT.

This clone was picked up one time. V gene TRBV30 combines with J gene TRBJ1-1; 12 bases line up with TRBD1. This CDR3 region has 18 residues. Trimming at V came to 3 bases and at J to 2 bases, leaving 13 bases not matched to a gene. The V gene's germline CDR1 is GTSNPN and CDR2 SVGIG (reference sequence). CDR3 DNA sequence: TGTGCCTGGAGGATTAAGGGGACAGGGGGCCGAAGAAACACTGAAGCTTTCTTT. Its protein product is CAWRIKGTGGRRNTEAFF.

This rearrangement joins TRBV5-5 to TRBJ2-7; D may match TRBD1 or TRBD2 (5 bases each). The ends were cut back, 4 bases at V and 3 bases at J, with 17 bases in the middle. CDR3 length: 15 amino acids. The germline CDR1 and CDR2 sequences are SGHKS and YYEKEE (reference sequence). Here the CDR3 reads CASSNTGTDLYEQYF. The CDR3 nucleotides are TGTGCCAGCAGCAACACCGGGACCGACCTCTACGAGCAGTACTTC.

V is TRBV5-5 and J is TRBJ1-1; 9 positions agree with TRBD1. This CDR3 has 15 residues. In germline, CDR1 is SGHKS, CDR2 YYEKEE (reference sequence). The J segment lost 5 bases and the V segment lost 1 base, leaving 6 bases of the junction unmatched. This chain's CDR3 is CASSLSGQGETEAFF. CDR3 sequence (DNA): TGTGCCAGCAGCTTGTCGGGACAGGGTGAAACTGAAGCTTTCTTT. Variable domain in full (rest from reference TRBV5-5 and TRBJ1-1): DAGVTQSPTHLIKTRGQQVTLRCSPISGHKSVSWYQQVLGQGPQFIFQYYEKEERGRGNFPDRFSARQFPNYSSELNVNALLLGDSALYLCASSLSGQGETEAFFGQGTRLTVV.

V usage is TRBV7-9 and J usage is TRBJ1-4; no reliable D call. With 1 base removed from V and 4 bases from J, the gap between germline ends came to 7 bases. Germline assignment: CDR1 SEHNR and CDR2 FQNEAQ (reference sequence). The CDR3 extends over 14 amino acids. CDR3 bases: TGTGCCAGCAGCTTAGAGAGTCATAATGAAAAACTGTTTTTT. Translation gives CASSLESHNEKLFF.